This TCR beta chain was observed in a study of T cell clones after liver transplantation. Assay used: immunoSEQ multiplex PCR; TCRdb lists only in-frame clones, some missing. Among some 59,000 clones, 60% to 75% were seen once, and the ten largest hold nearly 10%. In germline, CDR1 is SGHVS, CDR2 FQNEAQ. V shed 3 bases and J 5 bases; nucleotides not matched to a gene: 11. There are 16 residues in the CDR3. The sequence came from a human patient who received a liver transplant. Some T cells here may be from the graft donor. This chain links TRBV7-8 with TRBJ2-7; 9 nucleotides match TRBD1. This specimen consisted of CD4+ T cells from blood, obtained at the 22-month timepoint. The CDR3, as DNA: TGTGCCAGCAGCTTTTCGACCGGGACAGGGTCTAACGAGCAGTACTTC. Residues: CASSFSTGTGSNEQYF.